This TCR beta chain emerged from a study of regulatory T cells in long-lasting Graves disease. Researchers made TCR beta libraries by using iRepertoire HTBI primers and running Arm-PCR on CDR3 regions. Each CDR3 protein gets one entry after TCRdb re-called the multiplex PCR reads with MiXCR. Of 400,000 to 650,000 distinct CDR3 sequences in the sample, about 15% are singletons; the top ten hold around 25%. This clonotype was detected many times. Time point reported: newly diagnosed GD, antithyroid drugs for less than 3 months. Construction of the TCR library relied on RNA isolated from PBMCs. The patients included were those that came from an endocrinology department in Xi'an, China. The data also belong to a second study, concerning T cells in Graves' hyperthyroidism and ophthalmopathy.

This clonotype was obtained from a woman aged 40-65 years with Graves disease. The sample here was peripheral blood mononuclear cells (PBMCs), taken at new diagnosis, from a patient treated with antithyroid drugs.

CDR3 loop: CASSPRGTGGGDTEAFF. The DNA for the CDR3 is TGTGCCAGCAGTCCCCGGGGTACAGGGGGGGGGGACACTGAAGCTTTCTTT. The chain couples TRBV27 to TRBJ1-1, with 8 bases lining up with TRBD1. From germline, CDR1 is MNHEY and CDR2 SMNVEV (reference sequence). Trimming cost V 5 bases and J 3 bases; bases outside gene matches: 14. The CDR3 covers 17 residues.